A single T cell receptor (beta chain) is shown here with its context. The data originate from a study of blood T cell repertoires in COVID-19. Study in general: Acute-phase and convalescent COVID-19 samples originated in the United States, Italy and Spain. From T cells, B-cell-depleted T cells, or PBMCs came the material, which was cDNA or gDNA.

The method was immunoSEQ multiplex PCR; TCRdb's version includes in-frame clones alone and lacks a portion of them. Counted here are about 480,000 clones, nearly 90% occurring once; the ten biggest clones make up approximately 2%. The receptor was derived from a woman aged 18-29 years with acute COVID-19. Sequences were obtained from PBMCs or T cells enriched from blood (not recorded which).

The CDR3 spells CASSLDREINNYGYTF. The CDR3 region has the DNA TGTGCCAGCAGCTTGGACAGGGAAATCAATAACTATGGCTACACCTTC. This sequence joins TRBV5-5 and TRBJ1-2, with a possible D match to TRBD1 (6 bases). Germline CDR1 is SGHKS and CDR2 is YYEKEE (reference sequence). Between the trimmed V and J ends, which lost 0 bases and 1 base, there was a span of 13 bases. The CDR3 covers 16 residues.